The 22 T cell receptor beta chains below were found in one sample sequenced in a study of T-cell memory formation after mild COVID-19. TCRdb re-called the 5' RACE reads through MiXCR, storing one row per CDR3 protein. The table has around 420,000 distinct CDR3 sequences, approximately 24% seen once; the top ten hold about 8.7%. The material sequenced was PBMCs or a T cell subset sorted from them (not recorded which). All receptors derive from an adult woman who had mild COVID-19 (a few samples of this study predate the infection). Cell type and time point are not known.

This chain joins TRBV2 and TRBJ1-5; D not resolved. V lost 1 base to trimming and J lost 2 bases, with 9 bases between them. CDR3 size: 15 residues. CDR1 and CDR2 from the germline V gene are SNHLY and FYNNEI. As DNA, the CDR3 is TGTGCCAGCAGTGAAGAGGGTCGGGGCAATCAGCCCCAGCATTTT. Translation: CASSEEGRGNQPQHF.

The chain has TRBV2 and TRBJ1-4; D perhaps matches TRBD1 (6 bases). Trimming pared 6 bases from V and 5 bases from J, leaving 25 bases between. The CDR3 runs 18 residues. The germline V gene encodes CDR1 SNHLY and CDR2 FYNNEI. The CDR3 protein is CASSVLPGHRGTNEKLFF. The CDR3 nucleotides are TGTGCCAGCAGCGTTCTCCCGGGACACCGGGGGACGAATGAAAAACTGTTTTTT. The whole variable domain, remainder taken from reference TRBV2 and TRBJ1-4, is EPEVTQTPSHQVTQMGQEVILRCVPISNHLYFYWYRQILGQKVEFLVSFYNNEISEKSEIFDDQFSVERPDGSNFTLKIRSTKLEDSAMYFCASSVLPGHRGTNEKLFFGSGTQLSVL.

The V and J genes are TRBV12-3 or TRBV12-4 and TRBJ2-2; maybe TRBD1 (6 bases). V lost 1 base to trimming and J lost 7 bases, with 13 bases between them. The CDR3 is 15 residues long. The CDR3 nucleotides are TGTGCCAGCAGTTTAGGCCAGGGGATGGGCGGGGAGCTGTTTTTT. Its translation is CASSLGQGMGGELFF.

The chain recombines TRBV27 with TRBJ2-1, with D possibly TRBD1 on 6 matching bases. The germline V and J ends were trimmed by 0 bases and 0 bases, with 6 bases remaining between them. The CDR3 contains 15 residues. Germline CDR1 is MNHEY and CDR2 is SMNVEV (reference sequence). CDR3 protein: CASSLSDSSYNEQFF. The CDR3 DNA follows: TGTGCCAGCAGTTTATCGGACAGCTCCTACAATGAGCAGTTCTTC.

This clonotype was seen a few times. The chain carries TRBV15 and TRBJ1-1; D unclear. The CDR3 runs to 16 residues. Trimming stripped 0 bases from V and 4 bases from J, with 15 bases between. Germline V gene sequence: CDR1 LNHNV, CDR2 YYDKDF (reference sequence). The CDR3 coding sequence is TGTGCCACCAGCAGAGATGGACCCGGGAGTGGCACTGAAGCTTTCTTT. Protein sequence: CATSRDGPGSGTEAFF.

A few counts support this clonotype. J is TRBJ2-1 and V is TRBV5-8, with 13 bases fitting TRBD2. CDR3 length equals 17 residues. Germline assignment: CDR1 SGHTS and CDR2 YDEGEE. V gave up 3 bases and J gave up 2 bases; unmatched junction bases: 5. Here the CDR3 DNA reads TGTGCCAGCAGCTCGGGACTAGCGGGATCGCCCTACAATGAGCAGTTCTTC. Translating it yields CASSSGLAGSPYNEQFF. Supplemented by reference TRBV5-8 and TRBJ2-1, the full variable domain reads EAGVTQSPTHLIKTRGQQATLRCSPISGHTSVYWYQQALGLGLQFLLWYDEGEERNRGNFPPRFSGRQFPNYSSELNVNALELEDSALYLCASSSGLAGSPYNEQFFGPGTRLTVL.

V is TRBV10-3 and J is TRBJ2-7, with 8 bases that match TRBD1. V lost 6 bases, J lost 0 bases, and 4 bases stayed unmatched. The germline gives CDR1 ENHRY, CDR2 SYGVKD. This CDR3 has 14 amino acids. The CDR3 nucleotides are TGTGCCATCAGGGGGACAGGACGCTCCTACGAGCAGTACTTC. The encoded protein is CAIRGTGRSYEQYF.

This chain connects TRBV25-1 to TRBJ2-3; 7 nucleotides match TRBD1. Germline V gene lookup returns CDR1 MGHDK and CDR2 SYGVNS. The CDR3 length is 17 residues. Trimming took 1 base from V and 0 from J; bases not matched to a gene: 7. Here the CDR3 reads CASSELTGPSSTDTQYF. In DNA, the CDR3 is TGTGCCAGCAGTGAATTGACAGGGCCCTCTAGCACAGATACGCAGTATTTT.

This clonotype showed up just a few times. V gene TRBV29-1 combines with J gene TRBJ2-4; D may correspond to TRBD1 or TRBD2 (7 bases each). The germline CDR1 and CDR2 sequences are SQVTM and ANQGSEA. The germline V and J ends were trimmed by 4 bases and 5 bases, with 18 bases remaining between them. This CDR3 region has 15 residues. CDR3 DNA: TGCAGCGTTGGGACTAGAGGGGGCGACGAAAACATTCAGTACTTC. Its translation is CSVGTRGGDENIQYF.

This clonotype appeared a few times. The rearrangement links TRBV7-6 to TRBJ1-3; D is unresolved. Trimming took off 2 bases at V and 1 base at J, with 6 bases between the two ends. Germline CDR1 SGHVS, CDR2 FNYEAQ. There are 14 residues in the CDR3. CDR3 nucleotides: TGTGCCAGCAGCTTATCGGAGTCTGGAAACACCATATATTTT. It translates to CASSLSESGNTIYF.

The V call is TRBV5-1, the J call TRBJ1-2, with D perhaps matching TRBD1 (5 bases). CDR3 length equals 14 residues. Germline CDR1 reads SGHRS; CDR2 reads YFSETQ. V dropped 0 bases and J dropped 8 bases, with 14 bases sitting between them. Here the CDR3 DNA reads TGCGCCAGCAGCTTGGCGCGTCAGGGAGGGGGCTACACCTTC. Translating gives CASSLARQGGGYTF.

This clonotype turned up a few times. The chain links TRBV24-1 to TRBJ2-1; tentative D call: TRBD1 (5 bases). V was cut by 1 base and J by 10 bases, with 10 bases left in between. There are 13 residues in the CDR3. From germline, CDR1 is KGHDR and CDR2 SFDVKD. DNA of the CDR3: TGTGCCACCAGTGATTTCAGGGTTCGAGAGCAGTTCTTC. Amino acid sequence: CATSDFRVREQFF.

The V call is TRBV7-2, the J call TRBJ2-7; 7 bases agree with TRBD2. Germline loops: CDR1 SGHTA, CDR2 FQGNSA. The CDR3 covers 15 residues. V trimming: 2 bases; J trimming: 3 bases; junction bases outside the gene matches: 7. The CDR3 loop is CASSLRGGPDYEQYF. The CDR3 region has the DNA TGTGCCAGCAGCTTAAGGGGAGGGCCTGACTACGAGCAGTACTTC.

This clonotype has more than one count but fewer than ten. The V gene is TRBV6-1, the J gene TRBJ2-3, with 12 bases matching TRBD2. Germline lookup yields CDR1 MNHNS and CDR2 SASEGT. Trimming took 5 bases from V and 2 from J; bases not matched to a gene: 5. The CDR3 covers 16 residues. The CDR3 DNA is TGTGCCAGCAGTAAAACTAGCGGGGGGACCACAGATACGCAGTATTTT. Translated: CASSKTSGGTTDTQYF.

The CDR3 region is CASSLERRETQYF. DNA of the CDR3: TGCGCCAGCAGCTTGGAGAGGAGGGAGACCCAGTACTTC. The rearrangement links TRBV5-1 to TRBJ2-5, with D possibly TRBD2 on 5 matching bases. Per germline, CDR1 SGHRS and CDR2 YFSETQ. This CDR3 region has 13 residues. The V end lost 0 bases, the J end lost 5 bases, and 8 bases lay between the germline ends.

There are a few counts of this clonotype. CDR3 residues: CATSVGAGGGDEQFF. Written as DNA, the CDR3 is TGTGCCACCAGTGTAGGAGCGGGGGGCGGCGATGAGCAGTTCTTC. The rearrangement links TRBV24-1 to TRBJ2-1; TRBD2 matches 9 bases. CDR1 and CDR2 (germline): KGHDR, SFDVKD. Trimming at V came to 5 bases and at J to 8 bases, leaving 9 bases not matched to a gene. The CDR3 has 15 residues.

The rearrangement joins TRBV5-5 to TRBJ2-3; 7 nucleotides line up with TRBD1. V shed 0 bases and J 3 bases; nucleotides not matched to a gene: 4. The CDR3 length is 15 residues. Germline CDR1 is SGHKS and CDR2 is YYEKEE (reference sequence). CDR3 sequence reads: CASSLAGQTTDTQYF. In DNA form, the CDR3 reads TGTGCCAGCAGCTTGGCGGGACAGACTACAGATACGCAGTATTTT. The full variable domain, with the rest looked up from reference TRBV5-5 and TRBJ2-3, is DAGVTQSPTHLIKTRGQQVTLRCSPISGHKSVSWYQQVLGQGPQFIFQYYEKEERGRGNFPDRFSARQFPNYSSELNVNALLLGDSALYLCASSLAGQTTDTQYFGPGTRLTVL.

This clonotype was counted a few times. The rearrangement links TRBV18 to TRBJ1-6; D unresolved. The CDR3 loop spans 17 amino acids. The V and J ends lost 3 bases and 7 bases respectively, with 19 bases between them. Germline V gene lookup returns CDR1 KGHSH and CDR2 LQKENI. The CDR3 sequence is CASSPRFDGGPNSPLHF. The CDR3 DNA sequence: TGTGCCAGCTCACCTCGTTTTGACGGTGGACCGAATTCACCCCTCCACTTT.

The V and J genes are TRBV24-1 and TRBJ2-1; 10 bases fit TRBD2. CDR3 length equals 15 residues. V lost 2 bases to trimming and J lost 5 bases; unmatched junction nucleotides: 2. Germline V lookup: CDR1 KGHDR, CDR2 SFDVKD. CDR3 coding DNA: TGTGCCACCAGTGATTGGCTAGCGGGAGACAATGAGCAGTTCTTC. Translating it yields CATSDWLAGDNEQFF.

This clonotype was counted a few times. The CDR3 nucleotides read TGTGCCAGCTCACCAAACATCCCGGGCAACACCGGGGAGCTGTTTTTT. Translation gives CASSPNIPGNTGELFF. This chain joins TRBV18 and TRBJ2-2, with D unresolved. This CDR3 comprises 16 residues. V lost 2 bases and J lost 2, with 12 bases in between. Germline V CDR1 and CDR2: KGHSH, LQKENI. Variable domain in full (rest from reference TRBV18 and TRBJ2-2): NAGVMQNPRHLVRRRGQEARLRCSPMKGHSHVYWYRQLPEEGLKFMVYLQKENIIDESGMPKERFSAEFPKEGPSILRIQQVVRGDSAAYFCASSPNIPGNTGELFFGEGSRLTVL.

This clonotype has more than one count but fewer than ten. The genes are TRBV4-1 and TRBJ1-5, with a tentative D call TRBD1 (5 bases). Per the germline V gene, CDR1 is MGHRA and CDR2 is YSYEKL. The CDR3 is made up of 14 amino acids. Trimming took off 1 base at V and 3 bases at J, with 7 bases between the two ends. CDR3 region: CASSQGRDNQPQHF. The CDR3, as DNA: TGCGCCAGCAGCCAAGGCAGGGACAATCAGCCCCAGCATTTT.

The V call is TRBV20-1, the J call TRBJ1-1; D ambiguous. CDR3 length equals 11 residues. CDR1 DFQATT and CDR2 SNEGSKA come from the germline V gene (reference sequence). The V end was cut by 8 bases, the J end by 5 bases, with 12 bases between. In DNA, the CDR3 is TGCAGTACAAAGGCCGGTACTGAAGCTTTCTTT. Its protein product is CSTKAGTEAFF.